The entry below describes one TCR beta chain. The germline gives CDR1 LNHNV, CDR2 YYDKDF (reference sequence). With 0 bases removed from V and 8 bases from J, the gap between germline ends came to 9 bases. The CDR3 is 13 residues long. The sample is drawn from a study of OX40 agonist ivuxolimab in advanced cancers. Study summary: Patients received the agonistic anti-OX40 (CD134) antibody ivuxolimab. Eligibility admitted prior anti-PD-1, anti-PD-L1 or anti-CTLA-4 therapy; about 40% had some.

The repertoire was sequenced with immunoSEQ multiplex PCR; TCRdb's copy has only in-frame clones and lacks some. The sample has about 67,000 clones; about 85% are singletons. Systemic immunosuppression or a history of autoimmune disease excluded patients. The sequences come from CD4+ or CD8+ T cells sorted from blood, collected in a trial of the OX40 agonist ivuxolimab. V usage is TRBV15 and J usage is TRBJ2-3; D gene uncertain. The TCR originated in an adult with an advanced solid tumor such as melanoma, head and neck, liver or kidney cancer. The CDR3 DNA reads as TGTGCCACCAGCAGAGATCGCGGAACTACGCAGTATTTT. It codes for CATSRDRGTTQYF.